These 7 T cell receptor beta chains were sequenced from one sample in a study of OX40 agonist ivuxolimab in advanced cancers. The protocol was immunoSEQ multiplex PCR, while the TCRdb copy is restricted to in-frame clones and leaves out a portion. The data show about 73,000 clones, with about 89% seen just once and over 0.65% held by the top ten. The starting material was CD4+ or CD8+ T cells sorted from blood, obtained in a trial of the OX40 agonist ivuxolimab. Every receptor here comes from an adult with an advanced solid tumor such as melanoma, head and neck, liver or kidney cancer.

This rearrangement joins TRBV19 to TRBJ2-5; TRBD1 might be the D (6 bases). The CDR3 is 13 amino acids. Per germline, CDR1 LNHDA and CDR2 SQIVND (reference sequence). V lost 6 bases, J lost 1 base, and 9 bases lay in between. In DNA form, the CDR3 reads TGTGCCAGTAGGACAGGTTTCCAAGAGACCCAGTACTTC. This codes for CASRTGFQETQYF.

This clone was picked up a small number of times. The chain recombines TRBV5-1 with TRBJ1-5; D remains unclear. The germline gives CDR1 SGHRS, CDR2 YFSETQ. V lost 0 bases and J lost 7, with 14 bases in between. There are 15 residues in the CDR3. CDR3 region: CASSLEGFGQQPQHF. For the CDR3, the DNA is TGCGCCAGCAGCTTGGAAGGGTTTGGTCAACAGCCCCAGCATTTT.

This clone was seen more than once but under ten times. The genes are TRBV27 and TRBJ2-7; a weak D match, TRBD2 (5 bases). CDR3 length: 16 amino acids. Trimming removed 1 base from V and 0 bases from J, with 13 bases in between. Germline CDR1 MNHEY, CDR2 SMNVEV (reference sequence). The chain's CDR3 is CASSLLLSGSSYEQYF. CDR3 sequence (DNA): TGTGCCAGCAGTTTATTGTTGTCGGGGAGCTCCTACGAGCAGTACTTC.

The CDR3 protein is CASSFGQGNYGYTF. CDR3 bases: TGTGCCAGCAGCTTCGGACAGGGCAACTATGGCTACACCTTC. The chain joins TRBV7-2 to TRBJ1-2; 8 bases are shared with TRBD1. The CDR3 consists of 14 residues. The junction had 2 bases not matched to a gene; V was cut back by 3 bases and J by 2 bases. Germline V lookup: CDR1 SGHTA, CDR2 FQGNSA.

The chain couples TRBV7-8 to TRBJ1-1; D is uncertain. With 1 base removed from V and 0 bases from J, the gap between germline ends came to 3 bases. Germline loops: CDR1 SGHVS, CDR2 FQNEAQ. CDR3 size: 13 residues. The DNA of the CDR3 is TGTGCCAGCAGCTTAGAGCTGAACACTGAAGCTTTCTTT. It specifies CASSLELNTEAFF.

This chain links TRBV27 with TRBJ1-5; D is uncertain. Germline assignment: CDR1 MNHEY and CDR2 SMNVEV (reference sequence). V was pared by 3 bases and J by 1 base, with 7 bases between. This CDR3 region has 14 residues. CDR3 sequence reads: CASSLRESNQPQHF. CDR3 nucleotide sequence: TGTGCCAGCAGTTTGAGAGAGAGCAATCAGCCCCAGCATTTT.

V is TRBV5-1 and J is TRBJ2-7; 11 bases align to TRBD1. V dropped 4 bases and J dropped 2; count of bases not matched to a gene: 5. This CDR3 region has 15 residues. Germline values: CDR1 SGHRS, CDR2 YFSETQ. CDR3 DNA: TGCGCCAGCAGCGGGACAGGGGGTCTTGCCTACGAGCAGTACTTC. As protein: CASSGTGGLAYEQYF.